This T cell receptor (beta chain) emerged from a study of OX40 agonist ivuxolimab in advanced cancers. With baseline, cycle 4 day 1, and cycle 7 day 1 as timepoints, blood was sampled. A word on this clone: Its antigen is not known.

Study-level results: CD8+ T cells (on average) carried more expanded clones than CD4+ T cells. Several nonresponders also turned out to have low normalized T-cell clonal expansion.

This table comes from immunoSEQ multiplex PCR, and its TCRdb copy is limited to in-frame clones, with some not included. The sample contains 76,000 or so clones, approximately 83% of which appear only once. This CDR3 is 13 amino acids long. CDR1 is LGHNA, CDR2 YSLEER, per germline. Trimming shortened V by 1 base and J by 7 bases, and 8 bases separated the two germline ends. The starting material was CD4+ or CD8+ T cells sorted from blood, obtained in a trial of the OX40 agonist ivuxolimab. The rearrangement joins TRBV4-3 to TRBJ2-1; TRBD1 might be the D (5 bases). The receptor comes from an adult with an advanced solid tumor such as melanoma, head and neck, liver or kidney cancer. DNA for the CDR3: TGCGCCAGCAGCCAAGGACAGAAAAATGAGCAGTTCTTC. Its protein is CASSQGQKNEQFF.